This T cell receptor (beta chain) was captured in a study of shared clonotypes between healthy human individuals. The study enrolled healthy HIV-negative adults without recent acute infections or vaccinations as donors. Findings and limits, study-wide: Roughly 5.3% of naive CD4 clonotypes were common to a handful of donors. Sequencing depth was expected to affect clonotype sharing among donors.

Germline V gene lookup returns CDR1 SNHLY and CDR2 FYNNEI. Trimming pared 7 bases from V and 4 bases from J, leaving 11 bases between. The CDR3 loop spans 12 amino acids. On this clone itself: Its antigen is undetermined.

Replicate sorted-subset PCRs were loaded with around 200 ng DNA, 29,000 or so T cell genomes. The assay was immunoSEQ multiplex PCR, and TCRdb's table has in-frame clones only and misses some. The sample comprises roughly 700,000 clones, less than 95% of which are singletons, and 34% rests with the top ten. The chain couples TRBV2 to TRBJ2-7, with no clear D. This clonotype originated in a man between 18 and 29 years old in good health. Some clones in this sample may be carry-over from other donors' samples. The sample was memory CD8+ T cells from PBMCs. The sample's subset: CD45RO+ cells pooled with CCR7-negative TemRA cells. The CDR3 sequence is CASNIERYEQYF. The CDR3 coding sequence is TGTGCCAGCAACATAGAACGATACGAGCAGTACTTC.